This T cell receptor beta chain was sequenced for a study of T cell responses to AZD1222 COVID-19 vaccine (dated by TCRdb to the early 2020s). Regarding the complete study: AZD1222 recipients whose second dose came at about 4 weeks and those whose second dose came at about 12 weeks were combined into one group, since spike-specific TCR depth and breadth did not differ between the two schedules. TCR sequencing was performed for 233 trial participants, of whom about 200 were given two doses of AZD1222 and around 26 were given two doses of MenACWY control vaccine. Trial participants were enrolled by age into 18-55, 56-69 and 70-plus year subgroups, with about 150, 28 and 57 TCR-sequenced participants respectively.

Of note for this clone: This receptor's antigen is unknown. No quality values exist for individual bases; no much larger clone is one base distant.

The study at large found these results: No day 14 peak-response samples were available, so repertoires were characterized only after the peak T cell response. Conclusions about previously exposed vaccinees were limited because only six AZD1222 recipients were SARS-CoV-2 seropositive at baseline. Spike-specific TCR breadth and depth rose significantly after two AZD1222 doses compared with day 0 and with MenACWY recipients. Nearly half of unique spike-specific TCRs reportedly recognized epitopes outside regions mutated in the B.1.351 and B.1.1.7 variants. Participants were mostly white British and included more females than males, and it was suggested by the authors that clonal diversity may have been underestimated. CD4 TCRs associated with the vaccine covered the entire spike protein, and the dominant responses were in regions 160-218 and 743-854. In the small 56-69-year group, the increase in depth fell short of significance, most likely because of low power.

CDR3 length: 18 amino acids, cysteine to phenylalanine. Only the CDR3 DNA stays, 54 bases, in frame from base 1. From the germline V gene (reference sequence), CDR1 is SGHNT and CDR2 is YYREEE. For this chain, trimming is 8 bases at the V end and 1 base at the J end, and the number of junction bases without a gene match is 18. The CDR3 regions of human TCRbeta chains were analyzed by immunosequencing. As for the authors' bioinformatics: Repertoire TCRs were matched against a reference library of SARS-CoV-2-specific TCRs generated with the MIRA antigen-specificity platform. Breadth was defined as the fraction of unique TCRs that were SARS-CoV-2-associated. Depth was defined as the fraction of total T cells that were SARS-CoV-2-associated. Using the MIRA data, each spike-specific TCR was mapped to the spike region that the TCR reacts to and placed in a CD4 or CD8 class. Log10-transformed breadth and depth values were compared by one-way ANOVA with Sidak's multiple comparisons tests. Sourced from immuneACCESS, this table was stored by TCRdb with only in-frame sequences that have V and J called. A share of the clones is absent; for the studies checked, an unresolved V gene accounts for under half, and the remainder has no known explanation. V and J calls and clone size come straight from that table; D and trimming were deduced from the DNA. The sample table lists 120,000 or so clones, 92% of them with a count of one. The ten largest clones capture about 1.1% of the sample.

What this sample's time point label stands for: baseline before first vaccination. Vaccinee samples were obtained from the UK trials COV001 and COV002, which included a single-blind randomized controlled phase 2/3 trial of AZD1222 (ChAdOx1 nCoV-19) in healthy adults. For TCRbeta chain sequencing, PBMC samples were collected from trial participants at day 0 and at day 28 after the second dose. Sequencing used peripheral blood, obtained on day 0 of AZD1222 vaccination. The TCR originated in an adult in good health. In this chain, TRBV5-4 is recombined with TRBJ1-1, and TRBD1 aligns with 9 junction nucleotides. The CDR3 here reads CARNFPRRDRVENTEAFF. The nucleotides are TGTGCCAGAAACTTTCCCCGACGGGACAGGGTCGAGAACACTGAAGCTTTCTTT.